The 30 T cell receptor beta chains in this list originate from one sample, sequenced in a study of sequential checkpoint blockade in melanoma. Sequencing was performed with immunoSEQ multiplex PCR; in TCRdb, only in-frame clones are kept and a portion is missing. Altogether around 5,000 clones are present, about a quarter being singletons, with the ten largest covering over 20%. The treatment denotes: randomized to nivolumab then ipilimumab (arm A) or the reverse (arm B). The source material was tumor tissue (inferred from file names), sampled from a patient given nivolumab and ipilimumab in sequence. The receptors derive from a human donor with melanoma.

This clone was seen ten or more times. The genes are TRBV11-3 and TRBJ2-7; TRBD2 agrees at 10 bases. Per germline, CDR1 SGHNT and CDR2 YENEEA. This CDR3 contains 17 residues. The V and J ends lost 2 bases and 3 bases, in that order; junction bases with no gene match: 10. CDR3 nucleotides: TGTGCCAGCAGCTTATTCCCCCTTAGCGGGAGGAACTACGAGCAGTACTTC. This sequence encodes CASSLFPLSGRNYEQYF.

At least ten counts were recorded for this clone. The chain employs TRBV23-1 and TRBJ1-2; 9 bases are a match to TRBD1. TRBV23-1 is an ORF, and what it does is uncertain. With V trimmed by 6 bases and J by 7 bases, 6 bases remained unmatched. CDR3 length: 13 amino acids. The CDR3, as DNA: TGCGCCAGCAGCATCGGGACAGGGCCTGGCTACACCTTC. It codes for CASSIGTGPGYTF.

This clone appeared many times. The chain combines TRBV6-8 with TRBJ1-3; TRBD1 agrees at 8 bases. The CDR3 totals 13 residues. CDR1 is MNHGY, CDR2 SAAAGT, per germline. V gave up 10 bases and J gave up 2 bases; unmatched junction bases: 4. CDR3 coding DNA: TGTGCCATCCAGACAGGGGCTGGAAACACCATATATTTT. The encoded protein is CAIQTGAGNTIYF.

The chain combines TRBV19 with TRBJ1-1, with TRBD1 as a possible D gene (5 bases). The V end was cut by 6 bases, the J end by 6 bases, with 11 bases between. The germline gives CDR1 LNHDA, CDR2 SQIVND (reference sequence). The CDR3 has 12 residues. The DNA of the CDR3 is TGTGCCAGTAGGGCTTCGGGGGCTGAAGCTTTCTTT. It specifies CASRASGAEAFF.

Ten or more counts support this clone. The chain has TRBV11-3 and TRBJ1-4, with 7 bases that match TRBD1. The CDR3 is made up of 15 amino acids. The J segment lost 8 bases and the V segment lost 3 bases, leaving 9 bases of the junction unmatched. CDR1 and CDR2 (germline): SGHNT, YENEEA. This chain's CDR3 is CASSLGTRGREKLFF. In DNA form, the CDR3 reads TGTGCCAGCAGCTTGGGTACCAGGGGGAGGGAAAAACTGTTTTTT.

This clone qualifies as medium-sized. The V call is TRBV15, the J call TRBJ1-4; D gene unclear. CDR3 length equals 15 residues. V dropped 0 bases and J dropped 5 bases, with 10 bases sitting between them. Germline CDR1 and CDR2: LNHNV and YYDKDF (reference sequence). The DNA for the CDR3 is TGTGCCACCAGCAGAGAAGGCCCGGGAAATGAAAAACTGTTTTTT. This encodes CATSREGPGNEKLFF.

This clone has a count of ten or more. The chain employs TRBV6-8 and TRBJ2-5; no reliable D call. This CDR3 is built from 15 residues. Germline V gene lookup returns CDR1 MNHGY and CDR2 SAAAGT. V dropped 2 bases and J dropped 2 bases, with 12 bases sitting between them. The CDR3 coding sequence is TGTGCCAGCAGTTACCTAGGACGGGCACAAGAGACCCAGTACTTC. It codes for CASSYLGRAQETQYF.

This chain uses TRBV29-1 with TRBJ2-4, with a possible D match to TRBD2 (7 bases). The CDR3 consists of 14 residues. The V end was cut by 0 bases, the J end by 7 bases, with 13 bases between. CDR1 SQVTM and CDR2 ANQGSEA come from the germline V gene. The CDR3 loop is CSVEDGGGWNIQYF. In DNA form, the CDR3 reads TGCAGCGTTGAAGATGGCGGGGGCTGGAACATTCAGTACTTC.

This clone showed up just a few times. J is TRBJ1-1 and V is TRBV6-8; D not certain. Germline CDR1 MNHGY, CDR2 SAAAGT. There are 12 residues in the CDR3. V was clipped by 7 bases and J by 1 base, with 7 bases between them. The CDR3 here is CASIDQNTEAFF. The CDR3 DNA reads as TGTGCCAGCATAGACCAGAACACTGAAGCTTTCTTT.

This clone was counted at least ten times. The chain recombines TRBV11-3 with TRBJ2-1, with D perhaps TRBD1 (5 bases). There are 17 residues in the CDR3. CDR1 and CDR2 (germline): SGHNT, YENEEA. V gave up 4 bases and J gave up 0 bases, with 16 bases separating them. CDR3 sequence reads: CASSSPRQGDSYNEQFF. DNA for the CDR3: TGTGCCAGCAGCTCCCCCCGCCAGGGTGACTCCTACAATGAGCAGTTCTTC.

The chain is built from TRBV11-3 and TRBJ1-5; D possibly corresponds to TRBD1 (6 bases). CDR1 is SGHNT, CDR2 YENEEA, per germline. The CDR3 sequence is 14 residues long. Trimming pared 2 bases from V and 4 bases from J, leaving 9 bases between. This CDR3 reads CASSLSQGNQPQHF. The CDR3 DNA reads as TGTGCCAGCAGCTTATCTCAGGGGAATCAGCCCCAGCATTTT.

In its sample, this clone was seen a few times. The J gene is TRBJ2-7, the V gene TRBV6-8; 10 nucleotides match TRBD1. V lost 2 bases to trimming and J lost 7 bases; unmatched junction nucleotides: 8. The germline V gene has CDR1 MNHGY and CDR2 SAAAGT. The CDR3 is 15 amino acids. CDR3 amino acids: CASSYTGQGMGEQYF. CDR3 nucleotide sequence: TGTGCCAGCAGTTACACGGGACAGGGGATGGGGGAGCAGTACTTC.

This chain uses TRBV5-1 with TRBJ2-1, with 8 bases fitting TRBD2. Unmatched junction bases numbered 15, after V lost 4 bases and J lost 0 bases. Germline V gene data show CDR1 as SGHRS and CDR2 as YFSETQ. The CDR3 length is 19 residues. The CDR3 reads CASSPAGAILAGSYNEQFF. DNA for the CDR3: TGCGCCAGCAGCCCAGCCGGGGCTATTCTAGCGGGCTCCTACAATGAGCAGTTCTTC.

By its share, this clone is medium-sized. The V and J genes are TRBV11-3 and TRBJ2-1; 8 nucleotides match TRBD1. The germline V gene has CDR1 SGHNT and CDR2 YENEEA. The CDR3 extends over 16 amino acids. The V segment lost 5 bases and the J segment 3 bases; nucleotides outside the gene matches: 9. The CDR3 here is CASSTWDRLFYNEQFF. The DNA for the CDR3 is TGTGCCAGCAGCACCTGGGACAGGCTATTCTACAATGAGCAGTTCTTC.

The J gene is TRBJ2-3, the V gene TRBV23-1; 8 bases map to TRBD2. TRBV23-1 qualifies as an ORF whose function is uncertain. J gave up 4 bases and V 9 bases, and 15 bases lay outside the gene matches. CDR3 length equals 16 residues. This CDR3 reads CARAGGPLKSPDTQYF. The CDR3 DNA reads TGCGCCAGGGCGGGGGGCCCTCTAAAGTCCCCAGATACGCAGTATTTT.

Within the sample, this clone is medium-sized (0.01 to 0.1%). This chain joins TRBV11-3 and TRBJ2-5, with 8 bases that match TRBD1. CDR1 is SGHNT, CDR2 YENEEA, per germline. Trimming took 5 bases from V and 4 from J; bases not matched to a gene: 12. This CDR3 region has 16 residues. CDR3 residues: CASSPRRQGFGETQYF. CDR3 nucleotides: TGTGCCAGCAGCCCGAGAAGACAGGGGTTTGGAGAGACCCAGTACTTC.

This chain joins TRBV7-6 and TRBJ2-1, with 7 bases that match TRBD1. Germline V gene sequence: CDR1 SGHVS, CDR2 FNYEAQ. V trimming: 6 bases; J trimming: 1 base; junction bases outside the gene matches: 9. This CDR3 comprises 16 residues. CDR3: CASRLTGTESYNEQFF. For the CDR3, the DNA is TGTGCCAGCAGACTTACCGGGACAGAGTCCTACAATGAGCAGTTCTTC.

The CDR3 sequence is CASSQALPPSGGARDTQYF. CDR3 nucleotide sequence: TGCGCCAGCAGCCAAGCCCTACCTCCGAGCGGGGGGGCCAGGGATACGCAGTATTTT. The gene calls are TRBV1 and TRBJ2-3; the table's D call TRBD2 went unverified against the DNA. TRBV1 is a listed pseudogene. This CDR3 is built from 19 residues.

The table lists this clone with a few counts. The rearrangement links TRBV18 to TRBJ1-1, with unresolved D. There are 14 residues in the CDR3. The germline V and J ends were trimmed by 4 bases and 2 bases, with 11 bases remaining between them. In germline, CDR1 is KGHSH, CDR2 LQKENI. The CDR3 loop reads CASSLNSRNTEAFF. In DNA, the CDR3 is TGTGCCAGCTCACTAAACTCGCGTAACACTGAAGCTTTCTTT.

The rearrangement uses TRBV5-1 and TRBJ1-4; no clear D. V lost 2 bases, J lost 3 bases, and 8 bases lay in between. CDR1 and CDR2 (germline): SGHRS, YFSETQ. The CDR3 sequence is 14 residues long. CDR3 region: CASSFYGANEKLFF. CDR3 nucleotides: TGCGCCAGCAGCTTTTACGGGGCTAATGAAAAACTGTTTTTT.

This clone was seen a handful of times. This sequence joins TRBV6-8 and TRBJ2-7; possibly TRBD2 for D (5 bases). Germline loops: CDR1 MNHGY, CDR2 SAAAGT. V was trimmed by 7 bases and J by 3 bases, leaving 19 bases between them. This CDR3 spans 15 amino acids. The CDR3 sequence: CASKIEPGLSYEQYF. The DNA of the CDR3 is TGTGCCAGCAAAATAGAACCCGGACTTAGCTACGAGCAGTACTTC.

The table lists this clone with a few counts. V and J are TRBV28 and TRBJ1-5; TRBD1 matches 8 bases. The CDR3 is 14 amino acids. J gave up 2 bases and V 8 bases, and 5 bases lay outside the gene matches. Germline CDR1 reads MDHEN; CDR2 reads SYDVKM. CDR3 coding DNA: TGTGCCAGCGAGCCAGGGGGCGGCAATCAGCCCCAGCATTTT. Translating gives CASEPGGGNQPQHF.

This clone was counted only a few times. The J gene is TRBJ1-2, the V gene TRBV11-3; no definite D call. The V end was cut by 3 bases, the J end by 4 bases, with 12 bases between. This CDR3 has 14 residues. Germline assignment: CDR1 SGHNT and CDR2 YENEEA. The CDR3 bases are TGTGCCAGCAGCTTGAACCGTGCGAGCTATGGCTACACCTTC. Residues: CASSLNRASYGYTF.

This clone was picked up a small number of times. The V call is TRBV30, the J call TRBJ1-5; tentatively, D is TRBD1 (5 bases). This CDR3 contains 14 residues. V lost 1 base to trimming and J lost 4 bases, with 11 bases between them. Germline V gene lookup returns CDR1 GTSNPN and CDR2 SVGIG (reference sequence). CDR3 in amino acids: CAWSGMGPNQPQHF. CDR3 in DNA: TGTGCCTGGAGTGGGATGGGACCGAATCAGCCCCAGCATTTT.

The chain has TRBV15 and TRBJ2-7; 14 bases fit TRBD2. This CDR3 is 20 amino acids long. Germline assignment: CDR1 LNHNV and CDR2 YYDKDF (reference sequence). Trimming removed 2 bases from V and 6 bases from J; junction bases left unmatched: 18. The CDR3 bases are TGTGCCACCAGCAGACCTCCGGGACGTGGGACTAGCGGGAGTTTAGCCGAGCAGTACTTC. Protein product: CATSRPPGRGTSGSLAEQYF.

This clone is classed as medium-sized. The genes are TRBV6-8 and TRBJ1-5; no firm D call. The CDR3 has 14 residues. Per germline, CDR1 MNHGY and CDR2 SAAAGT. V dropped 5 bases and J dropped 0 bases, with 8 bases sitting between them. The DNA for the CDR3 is TGTGCCAGCAGTCAATGGTCTAGCAATCAGCCCCAGCATTTT. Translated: CASSQWSSNQPQHF.

CDR3 DNA sequence: TGCGCCAGCAGCTTAGCGGGAGGGCCTCCCGGGGAGCTGTTTTTT. Its translation: CASSLAGGPPGELFF. The rearrangement joins TRBV5-1 to TRBJ2-2; 10 bases are shared with TRBD2. The ends lost 2 bases at V and 6 bases at J; junction bases unmatched: 4. There are 15 residues in the CDR3. CDR1 SGHRS and CDR2 YFSETQ come from the germline V gene. The complete variable domain, with remaining parts taken from reference TRBV5-1 and TRBJ2-2, reads KAGVTQTPRYLIKTRGQQVTLSCSPISGHRSVSWYQQTPGQGLQFLFEYFSETQRNKGNFPGRFSGRQFSNSRSEMNVSTLELGDSALYLCASSLAGGPPGELFFGEGSRLTVL.

The CDR3 is CASKTAGVAYNEQFF. The CDR3 bases are TGTGCCAGCAAGACCGCGGGAGTAGCCTACAATGAGCAGTTCTTC. V and J are TRBV28 and TRBJ2-1, with 7 bases matching TRBD2. Losses at the gene ends were 7 bases for V and 2 bases for J; bases not matched to a gene: 8. The germline V gene has CDR1 MDHEN and CDR2 SYDVKM. CDR3 size: 15 residues.

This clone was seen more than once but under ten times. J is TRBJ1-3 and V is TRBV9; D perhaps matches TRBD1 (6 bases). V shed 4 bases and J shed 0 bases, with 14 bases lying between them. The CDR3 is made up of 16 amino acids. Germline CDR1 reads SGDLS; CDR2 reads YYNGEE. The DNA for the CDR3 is TGTGCCAGCAGCCCAACACAGGGCTACTCTGGAAACACCATATATTTT. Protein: CASSPTQGYSGNTIYF.

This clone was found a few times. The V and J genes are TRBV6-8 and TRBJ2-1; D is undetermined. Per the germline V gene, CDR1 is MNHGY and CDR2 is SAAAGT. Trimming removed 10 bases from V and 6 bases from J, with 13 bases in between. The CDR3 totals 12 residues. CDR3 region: CAINSPGNEQFF. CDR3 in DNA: TGTGCCATCAACTCGCCGGGCAATGAGCAGTTCTTC.